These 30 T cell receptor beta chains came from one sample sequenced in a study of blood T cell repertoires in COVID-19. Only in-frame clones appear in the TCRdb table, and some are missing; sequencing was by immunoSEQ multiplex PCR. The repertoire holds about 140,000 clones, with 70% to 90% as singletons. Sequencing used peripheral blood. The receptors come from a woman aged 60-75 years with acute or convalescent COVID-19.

CDR3 nucleotide sequence: TGTGCCAGCAGTGAGGGCTTGTACGAGCAGTACTTC. Protein: CASSEGLYEQYF. The rearrangement links TRBV6-1 to TRBJ2-7; D not certain. This CDR3 has 12 residues. The germline V gene has CDR1 MNHNS and CDR2 SASEGT. Trimming left V 3 bases short and J 4 bases short, with 7 bases between.

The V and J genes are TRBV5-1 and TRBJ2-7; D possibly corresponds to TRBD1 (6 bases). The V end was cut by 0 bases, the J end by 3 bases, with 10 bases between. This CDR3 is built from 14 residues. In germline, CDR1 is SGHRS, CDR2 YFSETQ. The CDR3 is CASSLGTVGYEQYF. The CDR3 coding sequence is TGCGCCAGCAGCTTGGGGACAGTGGGCTACGAGCAGTACTTC.

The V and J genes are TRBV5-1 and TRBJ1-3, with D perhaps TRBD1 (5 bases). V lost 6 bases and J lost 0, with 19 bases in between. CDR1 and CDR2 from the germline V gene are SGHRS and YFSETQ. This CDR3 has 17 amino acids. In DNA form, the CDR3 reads TGCGCCAGCACCAAGACCGACAGCTTCACCTCTGGAAACACCATATATTTT. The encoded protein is CASTKTDSFTSGNTIYF.

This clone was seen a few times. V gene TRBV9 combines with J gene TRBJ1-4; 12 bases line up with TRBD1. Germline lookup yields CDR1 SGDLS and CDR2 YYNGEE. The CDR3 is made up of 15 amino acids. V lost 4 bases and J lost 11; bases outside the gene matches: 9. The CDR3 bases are TGTGCCAGCAGCCCGGGACAGGGGGCGCTGGGGAAACTGTTTTTT. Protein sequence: CASSPGQGALGKLFF.

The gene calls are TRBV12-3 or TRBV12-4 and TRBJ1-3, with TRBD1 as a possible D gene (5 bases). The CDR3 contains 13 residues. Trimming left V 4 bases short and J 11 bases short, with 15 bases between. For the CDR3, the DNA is TGTGCCAGCAGTTCACGGACACCTTCTGCCATATATTTT. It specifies CASSSRTPSAIYF.

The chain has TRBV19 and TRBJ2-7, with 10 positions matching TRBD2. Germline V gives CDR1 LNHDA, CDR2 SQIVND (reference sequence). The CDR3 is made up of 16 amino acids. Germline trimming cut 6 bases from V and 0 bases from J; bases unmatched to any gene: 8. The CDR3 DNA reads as TGTGCCAGTAGCCGGACCGCTAGCGGGGGCTCCTACGAGCAGTACTTC. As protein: CASSRTASGGSYEQYF.

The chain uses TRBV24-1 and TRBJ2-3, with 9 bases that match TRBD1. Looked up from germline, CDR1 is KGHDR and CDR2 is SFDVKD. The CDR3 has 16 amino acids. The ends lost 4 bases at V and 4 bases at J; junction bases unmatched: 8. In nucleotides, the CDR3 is TGTGCCACCAGTGAGACAGGGGGTGGCTTGGCAGATACGCAGTATTTT. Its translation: CATSETGGGLADTQYF.

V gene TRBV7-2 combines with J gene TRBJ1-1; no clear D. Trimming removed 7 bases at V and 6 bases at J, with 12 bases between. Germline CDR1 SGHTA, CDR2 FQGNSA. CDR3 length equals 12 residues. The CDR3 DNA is TGTGCCAGCACCCTAGTCGGGGCTGAAGCTTTCTTT. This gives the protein CASTLVGAEAFF.

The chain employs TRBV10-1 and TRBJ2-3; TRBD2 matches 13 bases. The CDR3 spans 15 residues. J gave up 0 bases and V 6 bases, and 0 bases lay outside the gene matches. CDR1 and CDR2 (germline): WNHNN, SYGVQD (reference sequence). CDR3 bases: TGCGCCAGCAGGACTAGCGGGGGGAGCACAGATACGCAGTATTTT. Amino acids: CASRTSGGSTDTQYF.

The CDR3 DNA follows: TGTGCCAGTAGTATAGAGGGGAAAGGGGGCTATGGCTACACCTTC. Encoded protein: CASSIEGKGGYGYTF. This chain joins TRBV19 and TRBJ1-2; perhaps TRBD1 as D (6 bases). CDR3 size: 15 residues. Trimming took off 0 bases at V and 4 bases at J, with 12 bases between the two ends. Germline values: CDR1 LNHDA, CDR2 SQIVND (reference sequence).

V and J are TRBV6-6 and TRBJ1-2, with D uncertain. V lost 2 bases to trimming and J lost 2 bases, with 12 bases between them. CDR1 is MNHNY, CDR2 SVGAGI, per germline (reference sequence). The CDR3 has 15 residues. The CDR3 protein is CASSYEAGGNYGYTF. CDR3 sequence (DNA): TGTGCCAGCAGTTACGAGGCAGGAGGCAACTATGGCTACACCTTC.

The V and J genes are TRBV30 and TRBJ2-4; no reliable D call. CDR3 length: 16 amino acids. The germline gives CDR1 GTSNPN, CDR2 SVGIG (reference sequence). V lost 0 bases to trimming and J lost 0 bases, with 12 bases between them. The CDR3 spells CAWSVGPGLAKNIQYF. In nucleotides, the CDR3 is TGTGCCTGGAGTGTCGGTCCCGGTCTAGCCAAAAACATTCAGTACTTC.

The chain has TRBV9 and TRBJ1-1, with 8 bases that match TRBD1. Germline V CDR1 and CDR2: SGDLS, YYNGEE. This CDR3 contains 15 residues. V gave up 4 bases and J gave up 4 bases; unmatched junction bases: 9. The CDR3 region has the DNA TGTGCCAGCAGCAGAGGACAGGGTGGATCCACTGAAGCTTTCTTT. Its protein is CASSRGQGGSTEAFF.

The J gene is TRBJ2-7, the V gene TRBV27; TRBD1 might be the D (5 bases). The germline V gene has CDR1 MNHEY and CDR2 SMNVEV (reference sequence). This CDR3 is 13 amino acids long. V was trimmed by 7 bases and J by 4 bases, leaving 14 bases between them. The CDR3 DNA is TGTGCCAGCACGGATGTGGGGCGATACGAGCAGTACTTC. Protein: CASTDVGRYEQYF.

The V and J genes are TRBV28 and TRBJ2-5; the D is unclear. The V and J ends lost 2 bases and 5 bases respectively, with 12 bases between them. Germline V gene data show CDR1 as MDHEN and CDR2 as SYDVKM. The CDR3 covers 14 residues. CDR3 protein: CASSLNSLMETQYF. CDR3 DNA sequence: TGTGCCAGCAGTTTAAATAGTTTAATGGAGACCCAGTACTTC. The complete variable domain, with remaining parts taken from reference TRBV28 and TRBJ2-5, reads DVKVTQSSRYLVKRTGEKVFLECVQDMDHENMFWYRQDPGLGLRLIYFSYDVKMKEKGDIPEGYSVSREKKERFSLILESASTNQTSMYLCASSLNSLMETQYFGPGTRLLVL.

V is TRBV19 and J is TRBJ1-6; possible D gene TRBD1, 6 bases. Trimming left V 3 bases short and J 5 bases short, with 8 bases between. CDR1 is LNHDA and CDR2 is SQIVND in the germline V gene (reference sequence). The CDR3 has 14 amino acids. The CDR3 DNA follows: TGTGCCAGTAGTATCAGGGGAAATAATTCACCCCTCCACTTT. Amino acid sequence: CASSIRGNNSPLHF.

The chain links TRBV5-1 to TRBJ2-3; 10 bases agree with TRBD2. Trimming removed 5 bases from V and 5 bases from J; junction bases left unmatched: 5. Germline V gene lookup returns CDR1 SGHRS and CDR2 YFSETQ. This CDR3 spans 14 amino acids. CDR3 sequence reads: CASRIAGGGDTQYF. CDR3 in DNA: TGCGCCAGCAGGATAGCGGGGGGAGGAGATACGCAGTATTTT.

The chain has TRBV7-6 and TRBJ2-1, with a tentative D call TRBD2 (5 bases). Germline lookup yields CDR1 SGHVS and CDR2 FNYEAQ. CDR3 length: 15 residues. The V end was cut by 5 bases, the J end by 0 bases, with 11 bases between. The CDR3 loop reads CASSLQTSSYNEQFF. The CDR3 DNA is TGTGCCAGCAGCCTACAAACTAGCTCCTACAATGAGCAGTTCTTC.

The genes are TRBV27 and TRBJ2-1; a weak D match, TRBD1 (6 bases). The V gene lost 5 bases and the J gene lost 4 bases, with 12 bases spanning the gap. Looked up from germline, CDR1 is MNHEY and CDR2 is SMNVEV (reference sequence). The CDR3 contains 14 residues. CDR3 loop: CASSTRGQYNEQFF. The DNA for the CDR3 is TGTGCCAGCAGTACCAGGGGCCAATACAATGAGCAGTTCTTC.

The CDR3 is CASSPRRLNTGELFF. DNA of the CDR3: TGTGCCAGCAGTCCCCGGAGGTTGAACACCGGGGAGCTGTTTTTT. This chain uses TRBV6-5 with TRBJ2-2; TRBD2 might be the D (5 bases). This CDR3 is 15 amino acids long. Trimming stripped 5 bases from V and 1 base from J, with 11 bases between. In germline, CDR1 is MNHEY, CDR2 SVGAGI.

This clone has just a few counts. In DNA form, the CDR3 reads TGCAGCGTTGACTTACAGGGGAGCGCTGAAGCTTTCTTT. This translates into CSVDLQGSAEAFF. The chain carries TRBV29-1 and TRBJ1-1, with TRBD1 identical over 7 bases. The ends lost 3 bases at V and 6 bases at J; junction bases unmatched: 7. The V gene's germline CDR1 is SQVTM and CDR2 ANQGSEA. The CDR3 runs to 13 residues. Full variable domain (missing parts from reference TRBV29-1 and TRBJ1-1): SAVISQKPSRDICQRGTSLTIQCQVDSQVTMMFWYRQQPGQSLTLIATANQGSEATYESGFVIDKFPISRPNLTFSTLTVSNMSPEDSSIYLCSVDLQGSAEAFFGQGTRLTVV.

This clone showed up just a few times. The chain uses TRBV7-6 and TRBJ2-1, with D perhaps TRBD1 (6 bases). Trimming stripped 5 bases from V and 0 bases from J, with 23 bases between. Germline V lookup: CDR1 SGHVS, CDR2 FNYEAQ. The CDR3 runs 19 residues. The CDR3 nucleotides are TGTGCCAGCAGCGGAGACCGATCCCAGGGGCATCGCTCCTACAATGAGCAGTTCTTC. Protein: CASSGDRSQGHRSYNEQFF. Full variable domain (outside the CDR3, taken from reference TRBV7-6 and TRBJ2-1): GAGVSQSPRYKVTKRGQDVALRCDPISGHVSLYWYRQALGQGPEFLTYFNYEAQQDKSGLPNDRFSAERPEGSISTLTIQRTEQRDSAMYRCASSGDRSQGHRSYNEQFFGPGTRLTVL.

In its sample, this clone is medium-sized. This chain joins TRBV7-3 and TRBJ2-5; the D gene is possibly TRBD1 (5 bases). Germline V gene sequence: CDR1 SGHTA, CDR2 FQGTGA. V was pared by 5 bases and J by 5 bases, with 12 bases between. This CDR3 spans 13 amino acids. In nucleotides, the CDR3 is TGTGCCAGCAGCGATCAAGGGGTCGAGACCCAGTACTTC. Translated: CASSDQGVETQYF.

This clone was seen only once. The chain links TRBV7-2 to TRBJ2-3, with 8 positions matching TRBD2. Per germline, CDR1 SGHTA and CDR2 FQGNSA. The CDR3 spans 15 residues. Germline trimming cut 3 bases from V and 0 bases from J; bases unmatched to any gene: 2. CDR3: CASSFGTSSTDTQYF. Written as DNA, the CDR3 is TGTGCCAGCAGCTTCGGGACTAGTAGCACAGATACGCAGTATTTT.

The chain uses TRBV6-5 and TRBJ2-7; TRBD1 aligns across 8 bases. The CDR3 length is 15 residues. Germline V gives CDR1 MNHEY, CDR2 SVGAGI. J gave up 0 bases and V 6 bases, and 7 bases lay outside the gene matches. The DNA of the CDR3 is TGTGCCAGCAGCCGGTTGGGGACAGGCTCCTACGAGCAGTACTTC. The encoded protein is CASSRLGTGSYEQYF.

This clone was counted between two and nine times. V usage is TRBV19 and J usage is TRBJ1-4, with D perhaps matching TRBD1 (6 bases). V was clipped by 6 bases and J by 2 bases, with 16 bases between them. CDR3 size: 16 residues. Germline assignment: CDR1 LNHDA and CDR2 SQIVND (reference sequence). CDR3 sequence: CASSPTGEGTNEKLFF. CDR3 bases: TGTGCCAGTAGCCCGACAGGAGAGGGGACTAATGAAAAACTGTTTTTT.

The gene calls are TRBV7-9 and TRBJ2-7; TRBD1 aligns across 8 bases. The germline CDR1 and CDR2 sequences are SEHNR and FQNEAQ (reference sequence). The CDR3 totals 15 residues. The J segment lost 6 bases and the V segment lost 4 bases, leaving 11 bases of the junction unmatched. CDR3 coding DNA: TGTGCCAGCAGCTCCTCGACAGGGGAGGAAGGCGAGCAGTACTTC. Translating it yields CASSSSTGEEGEQYF.

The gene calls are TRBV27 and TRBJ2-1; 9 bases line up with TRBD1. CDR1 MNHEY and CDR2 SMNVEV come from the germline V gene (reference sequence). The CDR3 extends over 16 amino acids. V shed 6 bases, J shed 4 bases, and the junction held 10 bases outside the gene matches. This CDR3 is CASSRPRDRAYNEQFF. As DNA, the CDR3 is TGTGCCAGCAGCAGGCCCCGGGACAGGGCTTACAATGAGCAGTTCTTC.

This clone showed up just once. The CDR3 sequence: CASSQQTSGADTQYF. In nucleotides, the CDR3 is TGCGCCAGCAGCCAGCAGACGTCGGGAGCAGATACGCAGTATTTT. The J gene is TRBJ2-3, the V gene TRBV4-3; the D gene is possibly TRBD2 (6 bases). The CDR3 contains 15 residues. V was shortened by 3 bases and J by 4 bases, with 14 bases between the two germline ends. CDR1 is LGHNA, CDR2 YSLEER, per germline.

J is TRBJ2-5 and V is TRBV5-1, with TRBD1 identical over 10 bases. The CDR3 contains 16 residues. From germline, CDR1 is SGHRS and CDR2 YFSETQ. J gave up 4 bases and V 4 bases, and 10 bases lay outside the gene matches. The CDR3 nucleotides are TGCGCCAGCAGCCACGGCGCCGGACAGGGGGGAGAGACCCAGTACTTC. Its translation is CASSHGAGQGGETQYF.